The 6 T cell receptor beta chains below were found in one sample sequenced in a study of CD8 T cells in ankylosing spondylitis. Each CDR3 protein gets one entry after TCRdb re-called the 5' RACE reads with MiXCR. The profile shows hundreds of thousands of distinct CDR3 sequences, around 20% of them singletons. The material sequenced was blood, either unsorted or a sorted T cell fraction (not recorded which). These receptors were collected from a female donor with ankylosing spondylitis or in good health (not recorded which).

CDR3 region: CSVERDSSYNEQFF. In DNA, the CDR3 is TGCAGCGTTGAAAGGGATAGCTCCTACAATGAGCAGTTCTTC. V is TRBV29-1 and J is TRBJ2-1; no clear D. Germline V lookup: CDR1 SQVTM, CDR2 ANQGSEA. The CDR3 spans 14 residues. Trimming cost V 2 bases and J 0 bases, with 8 bases left between them.

V is TRBV10-3 and J is TRBJ2-1; D uncertain. This CDR3 spans 12 amino acids. V lost 6 bases to trimming and J lost 6 bases, with 9 bases between them. Per germline, CDR1 ENHRY and CDR2 SYGVKD. The CDR3 bases are TGTGCCATCAGAAGTCAGCCCAATGAGCAGTTCTTC. It codes for CAIRSQPNEQFF.

The chain couples TRBV6-5 to TRBJ1-2; 11 positions agree with TRBD1. Germline trimming cut 2 bases from V and 5 bases from J; bases unmatched to any gene: 1. This CDR3 contains 14 residues. Germline V gene sequence: CDR1 MNHEY, CDR2 SVGAGI. The CDR3 region is CASSYGQGAYGYTF. CDR3 bases: TGTGCCAGCAGTTACGGACAGGGGGCATATGGCTACACCTTC.

On this clonotype itself: The junction and the germline gene differ at one end; a read error may be behind it. This chain uses TRBV11-2 with TRBJ2-1; maybe TRBD2 (5 bases). From germline, CDR1 is SGHAT and CDR2 FQNNGV. CDR3 length equals 15 residues. The chain's CDR3 is CASSLDYVAPPEQFF. CDR3 bases: TGTGCCAGCAGCCTAGACTATGTAGCCCCCCCCGAGCAGTTCTTC.

This clonotype was seen ten or more times. The chain is built from TRBV30 and TRBJ2-7, with D unclear. This CDR3 spans 12 amino acids. Trimming left V 0 bases short and J 0 bases short, with 3 bases between. Germline loops: CDR1 GTSNPN, CDR2 SVGIG (reference sequence). CDR3 nucleotide sequence: TGTGCCTGGAGTGTCTCCTCCTACGAGCAGTACTTC. Protein: CAWSVSSYEQYF.

V gene TRBV4-2 combines with J gene TRBJ2-3; no reliable D call. This CDR3 has 14 amino acids. Germline V gene sequence: CDR1 LGHNA, CDR2 YNFKEQ. V lost 1 base and J 2 bases, leaving 7 bases between the germline ends. CDR3: CASSQGTDTDTQYF. CDR3 DNA: TGTGCCAGCAGCCAAGGAACAGACACAGATACGCAGTATTTT.